This TCR beta chain originates from a study of identical twins. The CDR3 loop spans 11 amino acids. V was shortened by 7 bases and J by 5 bases, with 9 bases between the two germline ends. The V gene's germline CDR1 is KGHSH and CDR2 LQKENI. TCRdb ran MiXCR on the 5' RACE reads and lists one entry per CDR3 protein. The table shows around 140,000 distinct CDR3 sequences, with 3% to 4% occurring only once. This TCR derives from a man between 18 and 35 years old in good health. The gene calls are TRBV18 and TRBJ2-7; D is uncertain. Material: memory T cells sorted from blood. The CDR3 protein is CASFLFDEQYV. Written as DNA, the CDR3 is TGTGCCAGCTTCCTCTTCGACGAGCAGTACGTC.